The rows below give T cell receptor beta chains drawn from one sample of a study of shared T cell receptors in the human thymus. Repertoires were generated with immunoSEQ multiplex PCR, while TCRdb's copy carries only in-frame clones and drops some. In the table there are approximately 68,000 clones, around 96% of which are singletons. Material: thymocytes. Every receptor here comes from a human donor. Each CDR3 is given with its conserved first and last residue. The D gene is left open where the match is weak. Rows give clone size only sometimes, using once, few, many, or a class for an expanded clone.

d_call	j_call	v_call	clone_size	cdr3_aa	cdr3_nt
TRBD2	TRBJ2-3	TRBV7-9	once	CASSTALGGICTDTQYF	TGTGCCAGCAGCACAGCGTTGGGGGGGATTTGCACAGATACGCAGTATTTT
.	TRBJ1-1	TRBV4-3	.	CASSQVLNTEAFF	TGCGCCAGCAGCCAAGTCCTAAACACTGAAGCTTTCTTT
.	TRBJ1-1	TRBV5-6	.	CASSRREGNTEAFF	TGTGCCAGCAGCAGGCGGGAGGGGAACACTGAAGCTTTCTTT
.	TRBJ1-3	TRBV9	.	CASSVAPDSGNTIYF	TGTGCCAGCAGCGTAGCCCCCGACTCTGGAAACACCATATATTTT
TRBD1	TRBJ2-1	TRBV25-1	.	CASSGRDSIYNEQFF	TGTGCCAGCAGTGGCCGGGACAGTATCTACAATGAGCAGTTCTTC
TRBD2	TRBJ2-3	TRBV4-2	.	CASSQVTSGGATDTQYF	TGTGCCAGCAGCCAAGTTACGAGCGGGGGGGCCACAGATACGCAGTATTTT
.	TRBJ2-5	TRBV6-6	.	CASSYSAGEPGETQYF	TGTGCCAGCAGTTACTCCGCGGGCGAACCGGGGGAGACCCAGTACTTC
TRBD1	TRBJ1-2	TRBV7-2	.	CASSLVGAGGYYGYTF	TGTGCCAGCAGCTTAGTCGGGGCAGGGGGATACTATGGCTACACCTTC
TRBD1	TRBJ2-5	TRBV7-2	.	CASSSDRGRQETQYF	TGTGCCAGCAGCTCGGACAGGGGGCGGCAAGAGACCCAGTACTTC
TRBD1	TRBJ1-1	TRBV28	.	CASSLRALRDSPNTEAFF	TGTGCCAGCAGCCTTAGGGCCCTAAGGGACAGCCCCAACACTGAAGCTTTCTTT
.	TRBJ2-3	TRBV18	once	CASSPAHGQFPSTDTQYF	TGTGCCAGCTCACCAGCGCATGGACAGTTTCCTAGCACAGATACGCAGTATTTT
TRBD1	TRBJ2-7	TRBV28	.	CASSFDRGLNGDEQYF	TGTGCCAGCAGTTTTGACAGGGGGCTCAACGGCGACGAGCAGTACTTC
.	TRBJ1-2	TRBV29-1	.	CSVELESYGYTF	TGCAGCGTTGAACTTGAATCTTATGGCTACACCTTC
TRBD2	TRBJ2-3	TRBV11-2	.	CASSPGLAGDSDTQYF	TGTGCCAGCAGCCCGGGACTAGCGGGGGATTCAGATACGCAGTATTTT
.	TRBJ1-6	TRBV9	once	CASSAVNRNSPLHF	TGTGCCAGCAGCGCGGTGAATAGGAATTCACCCCTCCACTTT
.	TRBJ1-2	TRBV6-1	.	CASTPAGPSNYGYTF	TGTGCCAGCACCCCGGCAGGACCCTCTAACTATGGCTACACCTTC
.	TRBJ1-5	TRBV7-7	.	CASSLWGSAKDQPQHF	TGTGCCAGCAGCTTGTGGGGATCGGCGAAGGATCAGCCCCAGCATTTT
.	TRBJ1-4	TRBV15	.	CATSRDPTSSQGTRNNEKLFF	TGTGCCACCAGCAGAGATCCCACGAGCTCCCAGGGGACGCGGAATAATGAAAAACTGTTTTTT
TRBD1	TRBJ2-5	TRBV28	.	CASSRQGRGETQYF	TGTGCCAGCAGCCGACAGGGTAGGGGAGAGACCCAGTACTTC
TRBD2	TRBJ2-1	TRBV6-5	.	CASRGLAEFF	TGTGCCAGCAGGGGACTAGCGGAGTTCTTC
.	TRBJ1-2	TRBV4-3	.	CASSPHQWGGGQNGYTF	TGCGCCAGCAGCCCACACCAATGGGGGGGTGGACAAAATGGCTACACCTTC
.	TRBJ1-1	TRBV5-5	.	CASSSGVTEAFF	TGTGCCAGCAGCTCAGGAGTCACTGAAGCTTTCTTT
.	TRBJ1-1	TRBV5-1	once	CASSLGTVNTEAFF	TGCGCCAGCAGCTTGGGGACAGTAAACACTGAAGCTTTCTTT
TRBD2	TRBJ2-3	TRBV7-2	.	CASSSPGLLAVYTDTQYF	TGTGCCAGCAGCTCCCCTGGACTACTAGCGGTCTACACAGATACGCAGTATTTT
.	TRBJ1-1	TRBV6-1	.	CASSEGKGGHTEAFF	TGTGCCAGCAGTGAGGGAAAGGGTGGCCACACTGAAGCTTTCTTT
.	TRBJ1-1	TRBV27	.	CASSTRTAMNTEAFF	TGTGCCAGCAGTACGCGGACAGCAATGAACACTGAAGCTTTCTTT
.	TRBJ2-7	TRBV12-1	.	CASSFIWDMSYEQYF	TGTGCCAGCAGCTTTATCTGGGACATGAGTTACGAGCAGTACTTC
.	TRBJ1-1	TRBV6-6	.	CASVESGTEAFF	TGTGCCAGCGTCGAGAGTGGCACTGAAGCTTTCTTT
.	TRBJ1-4	TRBV6-1	.	CASISGAGADEKLFF	TGTGCCAGCATCAGCGGGGCAGGGGCAGATGAAAAACTGTTTTTT
TRBD2	TRBJ2-5	TRBV7-4	.	CASSFETGLASVKTQYF	TGTGCCAGCAGCTTCGAAACGGGACTAGCCAGCGTGAAGACCCAGTACTTC
.	TRBJ1-3	TRBV5-8	once	CASSLLPGQNSGNTIYF	TGTGCCAGCAGCTTGCTCCCAGGACAGAACTCTGGAAACACCATATATTTT
.	TRBJ1-6	TRBV21-1	.	CASSTVAVNNSPLHF	TGTGCCAGCAGCACCGTCGCAGTGAATAATTCACCCCTCCACTTT
.	TRBJ1-2	TRBV27	.	CASSLIFPPPNYGYTF	TGTGCCAGCAGTTTGATTTTCCCCCCGCCTAACTATGGCTACACCTTC
.	TRBJ1-1	TRBV19	.	CASSIIQRPGPFLNTEAFF	TGTGCCAGTAGTATAATCCAGAGACCGGGACCATTTTTGAACACTGAAGCTTTCTTT
.	TRBJ1-1	TRBV30	.	CAWRSSGRGTEAFF	TGTGCCTGGAGGTCCTCCGGCAGGGGAACTGAAGCTTTCTTT